Listed below are T cell receptor beta chains from one sample, sequenced in a study of blood T cell repertoires in COVID-19. Sequenced by immunoSEQ multiplex PCR; TCRdb stores in-frame clones only, minus some. The data show 99,000 or so clones, 81% seen once. The sample comprised peripheral blood. Source of these receptors: an elderly man with acute or convalescent COVID-19. CDR3s include the opening cysteine and the closing phenylalanine or tryptophan. The order of the fields is V gene, J gene, clone size, CDR3 protein. Only part of the rows carry a size: once, few, many, or a class if the clone is expanded.

TRBV28	TRBJ2-3	-	CASQSGGEDTQYF
TRBV7-3	TRBJ2-1	-	CASREDPGEQFF
TRBV14	TRBJ1-6	few	CASSPRGMANSPLHF
TRBV19	TRBJ1-1	-	CASSLKGQVEGFF
TRBV27	TRBJ2-1	once	CASSSGDSYNEQFF
TRBV10-3	TRBJ1-2	many	CAISELQGIVGYTF
TRBV28	TRBJ2-6	-	CASSPRLGANVLTF
TRBV2	TRBJ2-5	-	CASSEGLGGGAQETQYF
TRBV7-9	TRBJ2-1	-	CASSLTSGGSGEQFF
TRBV19	TRBJ2-7	-	CASSRRGQGAGEQYF
TRBV6-1	TRBJ2-7	-	CASSEVTRGRVYEQYF
TRBV19	TRBJ1-5	-	CASRPGQGPYSNQPQHF
TRBV2	TRBJ2-5	-	CASSGTRETQYF
TRBV28	TRBJ2-6	once	CATKAGGTGANVLTF
TRBV5-4	TRBJ2-7	-	CASSVDRVSEQYF
TRBV7-2	TRBJ2-5	-	CASSPRTSGSGGVETQYF
TRBV13	TRBJ1-2	-	CASSLPPFESYGYTF
TRBV7-8	TRBJ2-6	-	CASSRFMANVLTF
TRBV18	TRBJ1-2	few	CASSPTWAGNYGYTF
TRBV28	TRBJ2-7	-	CASRTGLLYEQYF
TRBV5-1	TRBJ1-6	few	CASSLNTGENSPLHF
TRBV5-1	TRBJ1-6	-	CASSLGTGNYNSPLHF
TRBV5-6	TRBJ2-5	-	CASSLALGGKGRETQYF
TRBV28	TRBJ2-7	-	CASSLPPSAEQYF
TRBV29-1	TRBJ2-7	-	CSVGGTSGSYEQYF
TRBV29-1	TRBJ2-7	-	CSVKLNRRTSGYYEQYF
TRBV27	TRBJ1-1	-	CASSPRGPNTEAFF
TRBV18	TRBJ1-2	-	CASSPPERVYGYTF
TRBV23-1	TRBJ1-5	-	CASSQSPRGRRSYNQPQHF
TRBV15	TRBJ1-6	-	CATSRTTTGVDSPLHF
TRBV12-3/TRBV12-4	TRBJ1-3	few	CASSLPTGNTIYF
TRBV13	TRBJ2-3	once	CASSRWGGSTDTQYF
TRBV6-5	TRBJ1-1	-	CASSYSVLTEAFF
TRBV29-1	TRBJ2-7	-	CSVAIRTGSEQYF
TRBV30	TRBJ2-5	-	CAWSTDIGKSTQYF
TRBV6-5	TRBJ1-1	-	CASSYTKTAMNTEAFF